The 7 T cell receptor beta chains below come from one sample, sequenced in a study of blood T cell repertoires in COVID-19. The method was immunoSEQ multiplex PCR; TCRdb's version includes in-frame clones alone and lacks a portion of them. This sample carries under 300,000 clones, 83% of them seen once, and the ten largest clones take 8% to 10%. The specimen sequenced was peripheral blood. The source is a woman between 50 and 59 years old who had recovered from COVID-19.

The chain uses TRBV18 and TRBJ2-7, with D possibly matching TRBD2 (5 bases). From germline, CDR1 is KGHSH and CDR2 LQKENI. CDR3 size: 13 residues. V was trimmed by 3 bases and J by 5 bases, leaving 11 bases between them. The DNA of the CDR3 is TGTGCCAGCTCACCTAGCGACGCGGACGAGCAGTACTTC. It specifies CASSPSDADEQYF.

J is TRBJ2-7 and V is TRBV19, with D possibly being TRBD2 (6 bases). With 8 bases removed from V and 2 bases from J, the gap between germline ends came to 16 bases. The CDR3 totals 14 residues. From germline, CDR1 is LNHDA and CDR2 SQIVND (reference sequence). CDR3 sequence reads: CASRPLGGPYEQYF. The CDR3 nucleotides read TGTGCCAGTCGCCCCCTAGGAGGGCCCTACGAGCAGTACTTC.

The CDR3 spells CASSVRSGGARAGELFF. DNA of the CDR3: TGTGCCAGCAGCGTACGGTCGGGGGGGGCTAGGGCCGGGGAGCTGTTTTTT. This chain uses TRBV9 with TRBJ2-2, with 8 bases aligning to TRBD2. V lost 1 base to trimming and J lost 6 bases; unmatched junction nucleotides: 11. Germline V CDR1 and CDR2: SGDLS, YYNGEE. CDR3 length: 17 residues.

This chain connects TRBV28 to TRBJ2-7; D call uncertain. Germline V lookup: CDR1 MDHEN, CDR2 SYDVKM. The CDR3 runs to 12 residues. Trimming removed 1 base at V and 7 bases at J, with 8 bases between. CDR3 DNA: TGTGCCAGCAGTTTATCCGGGTTGGAGCAGTACTTC. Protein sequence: CASSLSGLEQYF.

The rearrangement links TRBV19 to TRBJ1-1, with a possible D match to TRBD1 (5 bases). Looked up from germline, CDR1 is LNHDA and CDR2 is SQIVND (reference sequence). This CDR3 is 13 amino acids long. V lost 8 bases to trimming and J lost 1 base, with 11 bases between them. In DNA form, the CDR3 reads TGTGCCAGTCACCGGGGGTCGAACACTGAAGCTTTCTTT. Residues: CASHRGSNTEAFF.

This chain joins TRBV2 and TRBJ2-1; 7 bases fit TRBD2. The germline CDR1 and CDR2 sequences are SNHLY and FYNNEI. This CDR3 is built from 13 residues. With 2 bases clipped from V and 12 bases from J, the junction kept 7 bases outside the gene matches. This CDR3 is CASSESGEGSQFF. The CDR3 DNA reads TGTGCCAGCAGTGAATCGGGGGAGGGGTCGCAGTTCTTC.

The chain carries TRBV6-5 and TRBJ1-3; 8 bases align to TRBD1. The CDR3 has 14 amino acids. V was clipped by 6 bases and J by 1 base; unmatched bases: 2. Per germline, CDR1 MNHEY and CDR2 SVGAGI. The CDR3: CASRTGGSGNTIYF. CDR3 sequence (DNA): TGTGCCAGCAGAACAGGGGGTTCTGGAAACACCATATATTTT.